The 18 T cell receptor beta chains given below trace back to one sample, sequenced in a study of T-cell memory formation after mild COVID-19. TCRdb fed the 5' RACE reads into MiXCR, producing one record per CDR3 protein. The sample holds 560,000 or so distinct CDR3 sequences, approximately 15% seen once. Material: PBMCs or a T cell subset sorted from them (not recorded which). Source of these receptors: an adult woman who had mild COVID-19 (a few samples of this study predate the infection). Cell type and time point are not known.

J is TRBJ1-6 and V is TRBV5-6; D possibly corresponds to TRBD1 (5 bases). Trimming took off 4 bases at V and 7 bases at J, with 15 bases between the two ends. This CDR3 has 15 residues. In germline, CDR1 is SGHDT, CDR2 YYEEEE. CDR3 region: CASSARGLGNSPLHF. In DNA, the CDR3 is TGTGCCAGCAGCGCTCGGGGCTTAGGGAATTCACCCCTCCACTTT.

This clonotype has only a few counts. The V and J genes are TRBV4-2 and TRBJ2-5; D possibly uses TRBD1 or TRBD2 (5 bases each). CDR3 size: 16 residues. The germline V gene encodes CDR1 LGHNA and CDR2 YNFKEQ. The V gene lost 1 base and the J gene lost 5 bases, with 17 bases spanning the gap. CDR3 residues: CASSQVQPGAAETQYF. In DNA, the CDR3 is TGTGCCAGCAGCCAAGTCCAGCCCGGGGCAGCGGAGACCCAGTACTTC.

This clonotype has more than one count but fewer than ten. The rearrangement uses TRBV7-2 and TRBJ2-2, with 10 positions matching TRBD2. CDR3 size: 17 residues. Germline V gene sequence: CDR1 SGHTA, CDR2 FQGNSA. Trimming removed 1 base from V and 4 bases from J; junction bases left unmatched: 6. CDR3 nucleotides: TGTGCCAGCAGCTTAGGACTAGCGGGCCGAATCACCGGGGAGCTGTTTTTT. Its protein product is CASSLGLAGRITGELFF.

This clonotype was seen more than once but under ten times. The V gene is TRBV5-1, the J gene TRBJ2-5; 7 nucleotides align to TRBD2. This CDR3 has 16 residues. Germline-derived CDR1 and CDR2 are SGHRS and YFSETQ. Trimming at V came to 4 bases and at J to 4 bases, leaving 13 bases not matched to a gene. The CDR3 bases are TGCGCCAGCAGCCCCCACGGGGGGATTACGTCAGAGACCCAGTACTTC. This encodes CASSPHGGITSETQYF.

This clonotype was detected many times. A much larger clone sits a single nucleotide away, making a read error possible. The chain recombines TRBV7-3 with TRBJ2-3; D is ambiguous. The CDR3 is 11 residues long. Between the trimmed V and J ends, which lost 5 bases and 2 bases, there was a span of 2 bases. Germline V gene sequence: CDR1 SGHTA, CDR2 FQGTGA. CDR3 protein: CASSITDTQYF. DNA for the CDR3: TGTGCCAGCAGCATCACAGATACGCAGTATTTT.

This clonotype was picked up a small number of times. The chain couples TRBV5-1 to TRBJ2-2, with 10 bases that match TRBD1. Germline CDR1 is SGHRS and CDR2 is YFSETQ. J gave up 4 bases and V 5 bases, and 11 bases lay outside the gene matches. The CDR3 extends over 17 amino acids. The chain's CDR3 is CASRSDRGTSSTGELFF. CDR3 DNA sequence: TGCGCCAGCAGGTCGGACAGGGGGACCTCTTCCACCGGGGAGCTGTTTTTT.

V gene TRBV9 combines with J gene TRBJ2-5, with TRBD1 identical over 7 bases. Trimming at V came to 5 bases and at J to 5 bases, leaving 12 bases not matched to a gene. Germline CDR1 is SGDLS and CDR2 is YYNGEE. This CDR3 has 15 residues. DNA for the CDR3: TGTGCCAGCAGTTTATGGACAGGATGGGGGGAGACCCAGTACTTC. It yields the protein CASSLWTGWGETQYF.

This clonotype was seen only a few times. The chain links TRBV12-3 or TRBV12-4 to TRBJ2-7, with 9 nucleotides matching TRBD1. J gave up 6 bases and V 6 bases, and 3 bases lay outside the gene matches. There are 12 residues in the CDR3. CDR3 nucleotides: TGTGCCAGCAGCTGGGGACAGGGCGAGCAGTACTTC. Translating gives CASSWGQGEQYF.

The sample holds a few counts of this clonotype. The rearrangement uses TRBV11-2 and TRBJ1-4; 7 bases map to TRBD1. The germline V gene has CDR1 SGHAT and CDR2 FQNNGV. The CDR3 runs 18 residues. V was clipped by 1 base and J by 0 bases; unmatched bases: 8. The CDR3 sequence is CASSLGDSLWATNEKLFF. The CDR3 nucleotides read TGTGCCAGCAGCTTAGGGGACAGCCTCTGGGCAACTAATGAAAAACTGTTTTTT.

J is TRBJ1-1 and V is TRBV7-2, with a weak D call TRBD1 (5 bases). The CDR3 contains 16 residues. The V gene lost 2 bases and the J gene lost 0 bases, with 13 bases spanning the gap. CDR1 is SGHTA, CDR2 FQGNSA, per germline. The CDR3 loop reads CASSLIGGGMNTEAFF. CDR3 DNA: TGTGCCAGCAGCTTAATCGGGGGAGGGATGAACACTGAAGCTTTCTTT.

The table lists this clonotype with a few counts. The chain uses TRBV9 and TRBJ2-1, with D possibly matching TRBD2 (7 bases). CDR1 is SGDLS and CDR2 is YYNGEE in the germline V gene. CDR3 size: 17 residues. Trimming left V 1 base short and J 1 base short, with 15 bases between. The CDR3 protein is CASSVHGGGLSYNEQFF. The CDR3 coding sequence is TGTGCCAGCAGCGTACATGGCGGGGGCCTTTCCTACAATGAGCAGTTCTTC. Full variable domain (missing parts from reference TRBV9 and TRBJ2-1): DSGVTQTPKHLITATGQRVTLRCSPRSGDLSVYWYQQSLDQGLQFLIQYYNGEERAKGNILERFSAQQFPDLHSELNLSSLELGDSALYFCASSVHGGGLSYNEQFFGPGTRLTVL.

In this sample, this clonotype turned up many times. The gene calls are TRBV9 and TRBJ2-3; D gene uncertain. CDR1 and CDR2 from the germline V gene are SGDLS and YYNGEE. V gave up 1 base and J gave up 2 bases, with 11 bases separating them. The CDR3 has 15 amino acids. The DNA for the CDR3 is TGTGCCAGCAGCGTACAGCAAACTACCACAGATACGCAGTATTTT. Protein sequence: CASSVQQTTTDTQYF. Complete variable domain (other parts from reference TRBV9 and TRBJ2-3): DSGVTQTPKHLITATGQRVTLRCSPRSGDLSVYWYQQSLDQGLQFLIQYYNGEERAKGNILERFSAQQFPDLHSELNLSSLELGDSALYFCASSVQQTTTDTQYFGPGTRLTVL.

The chain joins TRBV11-1 to TRBJ2-1, with a weak D call TRBD2 (5 bases). CDR1 is SGHAT and CDR2 is FQDESV in the germline V gene (reference sequence). V shed 5 bases and J shed 6 bases, with 8 bases lying between them. The CDR3 has 12 residues. The CDR3, as DNA: TGTGCCAGCAGCACAGCGGCCAATGAGCAGTTCTTC. This translates into CASSTAANEQFF.

This clonotype came up a few times. The chain combines TRBV18 with TRBJ2-7, with D perhaps TRBD2 (6 bases). With 0 bases removed from V and 4 bases from J, the gap between germline ends came to 16 bases. Germline CDR1 is KGHSH and CDR2 is LQKENI. The CDR3 sequence is 16 residues long. The CDR3 DNA reads as TGTGCCAGCTCACCACCGGAGAGACTAGAAGGATACGAGCAGTACTTC. This translates into CASSPPERLEGYEQYF.

V and J are TRBV9 and TRBJ1-3, with unresolved D. The length of the CDR3 is 15 residues. Germline V lookup: CDR1 SGDLS, CDR2 YYNGEE. V lost 0 bases to trimming and J lost 0 bases, with 7 bases between them. CDR3 loop: CASSVEARSGNTIYF. CDR3 DNA: TGTGCCAGCAGCGTAGAGGCCCGCTCTGGAAACACCATATATTTT.

This clonotype was observed a handful of times. This chain links TRBV7-2 with TRBJ2-3; TRBD1 matches at 10 bases. The ends lost 5 bases at V and 2 bases at J; junction bases unmatched: 7. CDR1 and CDR2 (germline): SGHTA, FQGNSA. The CDR3 runs to 16 residues. The CDR3: CASSPTGTGATDTQYF. In DNA form, the CDR3 reads TGTGCCAGCAGCCCTACCGGGACAGGGGCCACAGATACGCAGTATTTT. Using reference TRBV7-2 and TRBJ2-3 for the parts outside the CDR3, the full variable domain is GAGVSQSPSNKVTEKGKDVELRCDPISGHTALYWYRQSLGQGLEFLIYFQGNSAPDKSGLPSDRFSAERTGGSVSTLTIQRTQQEDSAVYLCASSPTGTGATDTQYFGPGTRLTVL.

This chain connects TRBV30 to TRBJ1-1, with D possibly being TRBD1 (5 bases). Germline CDR1 GTSNPN, CDR2 SVGIG (reference sequence). Between the trimmed V and J ends, which lost 1 base and 4 bases, there was a span of 16 bases. The CDR3 totals 15 residues. As DNA, the CDR3 is TGTGCCTGGAGTGCCACCGGGACTCGGGGCACTGAAGCTTTCTTT. Protein sequence: CAWSATGTRGTEAFF.

This clonotype turned up a few times. The chain carries TRBV27 and TRBJ2-2; possibly TRBD1 for D (5 bases). Germline CDR1 MNHEY, CDR2 SMNVEV (reference sequence). V shed 6 bases and J shed 6 bases, with 17 bases lying between them. The CDR3 consists of 15 residues. CDR3 DNA: TGTGCCAGCAGCCCATCTGTTCTCAGGGCCGGGGAGCTGTTTTTT. Its translation: CASSPSVLRAGELFF.